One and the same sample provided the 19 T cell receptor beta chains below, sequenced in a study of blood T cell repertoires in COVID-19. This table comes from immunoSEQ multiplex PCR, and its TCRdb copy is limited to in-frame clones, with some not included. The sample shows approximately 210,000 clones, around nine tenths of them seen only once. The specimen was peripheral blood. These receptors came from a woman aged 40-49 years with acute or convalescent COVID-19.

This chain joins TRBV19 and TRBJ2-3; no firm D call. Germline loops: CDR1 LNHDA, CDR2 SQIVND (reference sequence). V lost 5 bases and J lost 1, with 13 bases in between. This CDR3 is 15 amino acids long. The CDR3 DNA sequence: TGTGCCAGTAGTTTAAGTAGAGGCCGCACAGATACGCAGTATTTT. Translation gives CASSLSRGRTDTQYF.

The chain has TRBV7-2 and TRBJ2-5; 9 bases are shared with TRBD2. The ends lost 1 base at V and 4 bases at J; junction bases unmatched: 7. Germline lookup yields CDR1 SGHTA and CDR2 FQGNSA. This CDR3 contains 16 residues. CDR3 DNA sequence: TGTGCCAGCAGCTTAGGACCCCTAGCGGGGAGAGAGACCCAGTACTTC. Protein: CASSLGPLAGRETQYF.

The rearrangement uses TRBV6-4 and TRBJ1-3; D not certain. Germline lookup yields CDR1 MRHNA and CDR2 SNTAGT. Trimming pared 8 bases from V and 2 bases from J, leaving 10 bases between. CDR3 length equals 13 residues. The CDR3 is CASALAPGNTIYF. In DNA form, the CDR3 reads TGTGCCAGCGCACTAGCCCCTGGAAACACCATATATTTT.

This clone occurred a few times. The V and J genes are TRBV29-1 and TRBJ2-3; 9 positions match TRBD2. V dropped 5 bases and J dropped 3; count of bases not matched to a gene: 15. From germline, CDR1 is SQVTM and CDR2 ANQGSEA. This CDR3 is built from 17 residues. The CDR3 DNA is TGCAGCGTTAAACCACGGACTAGCGTCAGGAGAACAGATACGCAGTATTTT. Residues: CSVKPRTSVRRTDTQYF.

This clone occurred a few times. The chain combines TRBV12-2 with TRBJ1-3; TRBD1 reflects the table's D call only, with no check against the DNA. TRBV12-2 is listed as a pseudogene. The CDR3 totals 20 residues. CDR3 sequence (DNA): TGTGCAAGTCGCCCCCTGACCCCTGGGACACCCGCGAACTCTGGAAACACCATATATTTT. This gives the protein CASRPLTPGTPANSGNTIYF.

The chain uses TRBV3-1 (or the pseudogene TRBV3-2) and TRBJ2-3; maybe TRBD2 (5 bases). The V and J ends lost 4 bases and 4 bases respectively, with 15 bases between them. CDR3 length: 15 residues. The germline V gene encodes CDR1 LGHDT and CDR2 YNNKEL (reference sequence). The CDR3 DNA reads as TGTGCCAGCAGCCCTTATCGAGGGAAGGCAGATACGCAGTATTTT. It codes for CASSPYRGKADTQYF.

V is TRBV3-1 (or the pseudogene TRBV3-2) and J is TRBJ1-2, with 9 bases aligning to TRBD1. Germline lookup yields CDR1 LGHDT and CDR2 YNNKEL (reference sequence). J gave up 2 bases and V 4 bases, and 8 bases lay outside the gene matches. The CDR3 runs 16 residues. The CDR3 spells CASSRIPGQGNYGYTF. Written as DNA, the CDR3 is TGTGCCAGCAGCCGGATACCGGGACAGGGAAACTATGGCTACACCTTC.

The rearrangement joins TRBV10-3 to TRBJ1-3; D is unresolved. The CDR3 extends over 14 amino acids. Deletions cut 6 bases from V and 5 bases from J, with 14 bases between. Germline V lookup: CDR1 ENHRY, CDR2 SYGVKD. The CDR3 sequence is CAIRNSGSRNTIYF. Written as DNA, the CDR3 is TGTGCCATCAGAAACTCCGGGTCCCGAAACACCATATATTTT.

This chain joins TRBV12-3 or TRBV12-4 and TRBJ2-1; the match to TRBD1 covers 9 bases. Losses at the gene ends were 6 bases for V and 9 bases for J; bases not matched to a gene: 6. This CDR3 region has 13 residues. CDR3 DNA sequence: TGTGCCAGCAGAAAGGGACAGGGCGGTGAGCAGTTCTTC. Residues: CASRKGQGGEQFF.

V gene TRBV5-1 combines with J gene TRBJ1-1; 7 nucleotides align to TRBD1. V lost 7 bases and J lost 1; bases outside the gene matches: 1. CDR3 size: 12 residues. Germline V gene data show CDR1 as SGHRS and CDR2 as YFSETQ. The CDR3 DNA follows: TGCGCCAGCGGGACAGCGAACACTGAAGCTTTCTTT. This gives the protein CASGTANTEAFF. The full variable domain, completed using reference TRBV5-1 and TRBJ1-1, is KAGVTQTPRYLIKTRGQQVTLSCSPISGHRSVSWYQQTPGQGLQFLFEYFSETQRNKGNFPGRFSGRQFSNSRSEMNVSTLELGDSALYLCASGTANTEAFFGQGTRLTVV.

CDR3 amino acids: CASSKARYRGRVRRYGYTF. In DNA form, the CDR3 reads TGTGCCAGCAGCAAAGCGCGGTACAGGGGGCGCGTTAGGAGGTATGGCTACACCTTC. The chain uses TRBV21-1 and TRBJ1-2; the D segment call TRBD1 is taken from the table without a DNA check. TRBV21-1 is reported as a pseudogene. The CDR3 runs 19 residues.

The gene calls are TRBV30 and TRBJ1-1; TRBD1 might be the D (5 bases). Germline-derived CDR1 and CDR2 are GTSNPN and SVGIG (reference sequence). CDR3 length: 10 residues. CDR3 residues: CALGTREAFF. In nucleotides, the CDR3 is TGTGCGCTCGGGACTAGGGAAGCTTTCTTT.

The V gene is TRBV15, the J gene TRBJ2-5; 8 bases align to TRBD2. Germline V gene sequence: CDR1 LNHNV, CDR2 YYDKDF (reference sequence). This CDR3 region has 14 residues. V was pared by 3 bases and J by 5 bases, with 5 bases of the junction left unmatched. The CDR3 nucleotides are TGTGCCACCAGCAGCGGGAGGGACTCTGAGACCCAGTACTTC. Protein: CATSSGRDSETQYF.

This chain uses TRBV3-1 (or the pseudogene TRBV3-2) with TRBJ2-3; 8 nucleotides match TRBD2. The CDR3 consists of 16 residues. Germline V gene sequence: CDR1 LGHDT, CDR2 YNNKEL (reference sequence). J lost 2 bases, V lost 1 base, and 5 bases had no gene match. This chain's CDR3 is CASSQAPGLDTDTQYF. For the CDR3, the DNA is TGTGCCAGCAGCCAAGCCCCGGGACTAGACACAGATACGCAGTATTTT.

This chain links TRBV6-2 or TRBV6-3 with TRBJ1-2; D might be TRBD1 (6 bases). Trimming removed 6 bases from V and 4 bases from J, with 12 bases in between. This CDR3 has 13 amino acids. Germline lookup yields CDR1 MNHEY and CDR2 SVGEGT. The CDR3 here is CASSRGGSYGYTF. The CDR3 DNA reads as TGTGCCAGCAGCCGAGGGGGATCCTATGGCTACACCTTC.

The CDR3 DNA follows: TGTGCCAGCAGCGGGGGGACAGGGGGCAACACCGGGGAGCTGTTTTTT. It yields the protein CASSGGTGGNTGELFF. This rearrangement joins TRBV5-4 to TRBJ2-2; 12 nucleotides match TRBD1. J gave up 2 bases and V 4 bases, and 3 bases lay outside the gene matches. Per germline, CDR1 SGHNT and CDR2 YYREEE (reference sequence). The CDR3 has 16 amino acids.

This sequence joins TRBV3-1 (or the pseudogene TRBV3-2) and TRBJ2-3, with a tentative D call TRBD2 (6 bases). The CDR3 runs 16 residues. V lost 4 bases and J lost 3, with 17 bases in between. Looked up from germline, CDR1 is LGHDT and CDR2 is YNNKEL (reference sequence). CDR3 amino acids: CASSPGVQEGTDTQYF. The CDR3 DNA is TGTGCCAGCAGCCCGGGGGTACAGGAGGGTACAGATACGCAGTATTTT.

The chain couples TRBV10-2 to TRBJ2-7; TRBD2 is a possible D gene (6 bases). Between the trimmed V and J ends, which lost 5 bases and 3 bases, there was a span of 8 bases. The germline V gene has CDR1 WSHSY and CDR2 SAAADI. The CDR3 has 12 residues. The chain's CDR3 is CASSRDFYEQYV. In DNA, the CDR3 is TGCGCCAGCAGTCGGGACTTCTACGAGCAGTACGTC.

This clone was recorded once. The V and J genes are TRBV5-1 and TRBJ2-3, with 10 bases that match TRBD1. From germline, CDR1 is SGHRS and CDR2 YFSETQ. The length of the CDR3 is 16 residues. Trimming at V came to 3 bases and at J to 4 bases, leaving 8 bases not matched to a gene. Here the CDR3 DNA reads TGCGCCAGCAGCTGGGCGAGGGACAGGGGCGCAGATACGCAGTATTTT. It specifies CASSWARDRGADTQYF.